The source of this T cell receptor (beta chain) is a study of radiation and T cells in renal cell carcinoma. About the study: Nephrectomy followed 15 Gy stereotactic body radiation by 4 weeks.

Time point in this sample: blood 2 weeks post-SBRT. The treatment: 15 Gy SBRT to primary tumor, nephrectomy 4 weeks later. Clones were read by immunoSEQ multiplex PCR, and TCRdb kept only the in-frame ones, dropping some. This sample has 120,000 or so clones, with 88% found just once. This clonotype originated in a woman in her 70s with renal cell carcinoma. The source material was blood, sampled from a patient whose treatment included radiotherapy and nephrectomy.

CDR3 loop: CASSSGTSGASYNEQFF. CDR3 nucleotide sequence: TGTGCCAGCAGCTCCGGGACTAGCGGGGCCTCCTACAATGAGCAGTTCTTC. V usage is TRBV5-4 and J usage is TRBJ2-1; TRBD2 aligns across 13 bases. The CDR3 consists of 17 residues. Germline V CDR1 and CDR2: SGHNT, YYREEE (reference sequence). With 3 bases clipped from V and 0 bases from J, the junction kept 3 bases outside the gene matches.